This is a list of T cell receptor beta chains from one sample in a study of T cell changes during pregnancy in multiple sclerosis. The assay was immunoSEQ multiplex PCR, and TCRdb's table has in-frame clones only and misses some. The table has roughly 76,000 clones, about 93% seen once. The sample consisted of CD4+ T cells from peripheral blood mononuclear cells, taken in the second trimester of pregnancy. These receptors were taken from a female donor with multiple sclerosis, enrolled in a pregnancy study. CDR3s include the opening cysteine and the closing phenylalanine or tryptophan. A D gene is named only where the DNA matches it firmly. Clone size is shown for a subset of rows, as once, few, many or a class of expanded clone.

TRBV14	NA	NA	TRBJ1-2	CASSRGANYGYTF	TGTGCCAGCAGCCGTGGAGCTAACTATGGCTACACCTTC
TRBV11-2	NA	NA	TRBJ2-4	CASTYPVENIQYF	TGTGCCAGCACCTATCCGGTTGAAAACATTCAGTACTTC
TRBV30	NA	NA	TRBJ1-4	CAWTPLFPTNEKLFF	TGTGCCTGGACTCCCCTATTCCCAACTAATGAAAAACTGTTTTTT
TRBV6-1	NA	NA	TRBJ2-6	CASREQGVGSGANVLTF	TGTGCCAGCAGAGAACAGGGCGTCGGCTCTGGGGCCAACGTCCTGACTTTC
TRBV9	once	TRBD1	TRBJ2-3	CASSADRGGRVTDTQYF	TGTGCCAGCAGCGCGGACAGGGGGGGTAGGGTCACAGATACGCAGTATTTT
TRBV2	NA	TRBD2	TRBJ2-7	CASRSSGIGTYEQYF	TGTGCCAGCAGATCTAGCGGGATTGGGACCTACGAGCAGTACTTC
TRBV7-2	NA	NA	TRBJ2-1	CASRRDTMGYEQFF	TGTGCCAGCAGGAGGGACACGATGGGGTATGAGCAGTTCTTC
TRBV4-1	NA	NA	TRBJ2-7	CASSQDPGAYEQYF	TGCGCCAGCAGCCAAGATCCAGGGGCCTACGAGCAGTACTTC
TRBV28	NA	TRBD1	TRBJ2-5	CASSSIGTEETQYF	TGTGCCAGCAGTTCGATAGGGACAGAAGAGACCCAGTACTTC
TRBV7-8	once	TRBD1	TRBJ1-4	CASSLTGAGRNEKLFF	TGTGCCAGCAGCTTGACAGGGGCGGGCCGAAATGAAAAACTGTTTTTT
TRBV14	NA	TRBD2	TRBJ2-1	CASSLAGGYNEQFF	TGTGCCAGCAGCCTAGCGGGAGGGTACAATGAGCAGTTCTTC
TRBV27	NA	TRBD2	TRBJ2-1	CASSVAGYNEQFF	TGTGCCAGCAGTGTAGCGGGGTACAATGAGCAGTTCTTC
TRBV4-1	NA	NA	TRBJ2-7	CASSQERDFTYEQYF	TGCGCCAGCAGCCAAGAACGGGACTTTACCTACGAGCAGTACTTC
TRBV4-2	NA	NA	TRBJ2-7	CASSQEVRGGGGPYEQYF	TGTGCCAGCAGCCAAGAGGTTCGTGGAGGGGGAGGGCCATACGAGCAGTACTTC
TRBV5-1	NA	NA	TRBJ2-1	CASSFGREQFF	TGCGCCAGCAGCTTCGGGAGAGAGCAGTTCTTC
TRBV5-1	NA	NA	TRBJ2-4	CASAVGSRSADIQYF	TGCGCCAGCGCCGTGGGGAGTAGGTCGGCCGACATTCAGTACTTC
TRBV11-2	once	NA	TRBJ1-1	CASSSDGTNWSEAFF	TGTGCCAGCAGCTCAGACGGGACAAATTGGTCTGAAGCTTTCTTT
TRBV5-3	NA	TRBD1	TRBJ1-5	CARSSHTAGGPGQPQHF	TGTGCCAGAAGCTCCCACACCGCAGGGGGCCCTGGTCAGCCCCAGCATTTT
TRBV12-5	NA	NA	TRBJ2-2	CASGLVRGGELFF	TGTGCTAGTGGTTTGGTAAGAGGCGGGGAGCTGTTTTTT
TRBV7-2	NA	TRBD1	TRBJ2-4	CASSLEGTVQNIQYF	TGTGCCAGCAGCTTAGAGGGGACAGTGCAAAACATTCAGTACTTC
TRBV5-4	NA	NA	TRBJ2-1	CASSVEGYEDYNEQFF	TGTGCCAGCAGCGTGGAGGGGTACGAGGACTACAATGAGCAGTTCTTC
TRBV5-1	NA	NA	TRBJ1-6	CASSEGQSANSPLHF	TGCGCCAGCAGCGAAGGACAGAGTGCTAATTCACCCCTCCACTTT
TRBV28	once	NA	TRBJ2-7	CASAESYEQYF	TGTGCAAGTGCAGAATCCTACGAGCAGTACTTC
TRBV6-5	NA	NA	TRBJ2-3	CASSYLATKSPQYF	TGTGCCAGCAGTTATTTAGCGACAAAATCCCCGCAGTATTTT
TRBV7-3	NA	NA	TRBJ2-3	CASSLHPSGSTDTQYF	TGTGCCAGCAGCTTACATCCGAGCGGGAGCACAGATACGCAGTATTTT
TRBV2	NA	NA	TRBJ1-4	CASKRDFPFYEKLFF	TGTGCCAGCAAGAGGGACTTTCCGTTTTATGAAAAACTGTTTTTT
TRBV6-6	NA	TRBD1	TRBJ1-4	CASSQGEPSTNEKLFF	TGTGCCAGCAGTCAGGGGGAACCTTCAACTAATGAAAAACTGTTTTTT
TRBV4-1	once	NA	TRBJ2-5	CASSQGLASGETQYF	TGCGCCAGCAGCCAAGGACTGGCCTCTGGAGAGACCCAGTACTTC
TRBV9	NA	NA	TRBJ2-7	CASSVSQGPYEQYF	TGTGCCAGCAGCGTGTCCCAGGGGCCCTACGAGCAGTACTTC
TRBV9	NA	TRBD1	TRBJ1-1	CASSVAGQSYTEAFF	TGTGCCAGCAGCGTAGCGGGACAGAGTTACACTGAAGCTTTCTTT
TRBV6-5	NA	NA	TRBJ2-3	CASSHPDSTDTQYF	TGTGCCAGCAGTCATCCAGACTCGACAGATACGCAGTATTTT
TRBV14	NA	NA	TRBJ1-2	CASSQDGRRYTF	TGTGCCAGCAGCCAAGATGGCCGCCGCTACACCTTC
TRBV9	NA	TRBD2	TRBJ2-5	CASSLGLAGGETQYF	TGTGCCAGCAGCCTGGGACTAGCGGGAGGTGAGACCCAGTACTTC
TRBV18	NA	NA	TRBJ2-1	CASSPNNEQFF	TGTGCCAGCTCACCTAACAATGAGCAGTTCTTC
TRBV5-1	NA	NA	TRBJ2-7	CASSLIRGYEQYF	TGCGCCAGCAGCTTGATTCGGGGCTACGAGCAGTACTTC
TRBV5-6	NA	NA	TRBJ1-6	CASSLDLGRDSPLHF	TGTGCCAGCAGCTTGGATCTGGGCAGGGATTCACCCCTCCACTTT
TRBV25-1	NA	NA	TRBJ1-2	CASSEGAAYGYTF	TGTGCCAGCAGTGAAGGGGCGGCCTATGGCTACACCTTC
TRBV19	NA	NA	TRBJ2-3	CASSIDQGSADTQYF	TGTGCCAGTAGTATAGATCAAGGGAGCGCAGATACGCAGTATTTT
TRBV30	NA	TRBD1	TRBJ1-1	CAWSVGQGKKAFF	TGTGCCTGGAGTGTAGGACAGGGGAAAAAAGCTTTCTTT
TRBV5-1	NA	TRBD1	TRBJ2-1	CASSWGQGGGEQFF	TGCGCCAGCAGCTGGGGACAGGGAGGCGGTGAGCAGTTCTTC